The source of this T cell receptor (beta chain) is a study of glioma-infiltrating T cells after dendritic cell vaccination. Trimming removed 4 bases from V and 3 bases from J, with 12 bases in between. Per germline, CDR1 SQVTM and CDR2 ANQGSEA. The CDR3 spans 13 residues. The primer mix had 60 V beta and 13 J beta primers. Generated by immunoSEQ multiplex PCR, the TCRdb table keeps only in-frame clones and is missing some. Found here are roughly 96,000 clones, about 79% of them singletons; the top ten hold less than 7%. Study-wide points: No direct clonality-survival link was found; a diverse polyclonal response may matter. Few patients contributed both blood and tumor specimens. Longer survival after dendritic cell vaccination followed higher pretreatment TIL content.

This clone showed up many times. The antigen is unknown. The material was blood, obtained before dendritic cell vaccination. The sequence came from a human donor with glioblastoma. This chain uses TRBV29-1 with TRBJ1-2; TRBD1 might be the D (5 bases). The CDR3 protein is CSVGRGDDYGYTF. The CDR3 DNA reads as TGCAGCGTTGGTCGGGGGGATGACTATGGCTACACCTTC.